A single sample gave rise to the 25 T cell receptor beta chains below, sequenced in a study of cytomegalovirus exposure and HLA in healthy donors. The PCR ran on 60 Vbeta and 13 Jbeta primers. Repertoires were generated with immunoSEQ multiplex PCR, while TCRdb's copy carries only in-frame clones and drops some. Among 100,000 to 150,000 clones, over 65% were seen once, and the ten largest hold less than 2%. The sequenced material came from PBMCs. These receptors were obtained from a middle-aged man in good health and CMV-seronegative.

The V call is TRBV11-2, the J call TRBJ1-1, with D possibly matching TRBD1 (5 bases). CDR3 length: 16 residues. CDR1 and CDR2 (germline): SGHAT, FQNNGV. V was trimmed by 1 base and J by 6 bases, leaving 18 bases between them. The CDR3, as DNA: TGTGCCAGCAGCTTAGTTGTTCGGGGGGGATACGCTGAAGCTTTCTTT. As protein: CASSLVVRGGYAEAFF.

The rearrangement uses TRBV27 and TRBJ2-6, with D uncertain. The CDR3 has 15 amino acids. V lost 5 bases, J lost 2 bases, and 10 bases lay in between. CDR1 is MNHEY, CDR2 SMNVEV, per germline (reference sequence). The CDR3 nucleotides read TGTGCCAGCAGTCTCTGGGCCACTGGGGCCAACGTCCTGACTTTC. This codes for CASSLWATGANVLTF. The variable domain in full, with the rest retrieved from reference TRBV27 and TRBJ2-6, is EAQVTQNPRYLITVTGKKLTVTCSQNMNHEYMSWYRQDPGLGLRQIYYSMNVEVTDKGDVPEGYKVSRKEKRNFPLILESPSPNQTSLYFCASSLWATGANVLTFGAGSRLTVL.

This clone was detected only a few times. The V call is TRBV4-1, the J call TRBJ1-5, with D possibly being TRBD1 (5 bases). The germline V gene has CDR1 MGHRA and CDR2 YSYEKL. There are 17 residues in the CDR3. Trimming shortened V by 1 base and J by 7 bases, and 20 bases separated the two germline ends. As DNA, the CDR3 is TGCGCCAGCAGCCAAGGGAATGGGCAGGGTAGTCGACAGCCCCAGCATTTT. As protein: CASSQGNGQGSRQPQHF.

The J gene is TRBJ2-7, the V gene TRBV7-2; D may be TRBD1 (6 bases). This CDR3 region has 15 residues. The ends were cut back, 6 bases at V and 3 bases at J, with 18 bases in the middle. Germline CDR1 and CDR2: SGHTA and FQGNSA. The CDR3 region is CASRRSPADSYEQYF. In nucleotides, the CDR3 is TGTGCCAGCAGGCGCTCCCCTGCGGACAGCTACGAGCAGTACTTC.

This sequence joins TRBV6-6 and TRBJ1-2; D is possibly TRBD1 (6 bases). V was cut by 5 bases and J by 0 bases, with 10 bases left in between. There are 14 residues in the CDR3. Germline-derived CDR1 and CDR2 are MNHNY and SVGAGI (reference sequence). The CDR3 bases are TGTGCCAGCAGTCACCGACAGGCTAACTATGGCTACACCTTC. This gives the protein CASSHRQANYGYTF.

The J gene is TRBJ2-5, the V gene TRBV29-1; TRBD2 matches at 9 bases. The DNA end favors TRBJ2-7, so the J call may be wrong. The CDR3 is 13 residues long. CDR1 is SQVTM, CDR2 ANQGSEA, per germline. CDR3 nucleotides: TGCAGCGTTAATAGCGGGAGAGGGGGCGAGCAGTACTTC. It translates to CSVNSGRGGEQYF.

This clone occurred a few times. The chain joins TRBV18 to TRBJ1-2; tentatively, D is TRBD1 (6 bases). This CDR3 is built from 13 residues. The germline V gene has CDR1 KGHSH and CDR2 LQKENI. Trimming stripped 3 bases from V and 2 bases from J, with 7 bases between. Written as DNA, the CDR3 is TGTGCCAGCTCACCGGACAGAAACTATGGCTACACCTTC. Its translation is CASSPDRNYGYTF.

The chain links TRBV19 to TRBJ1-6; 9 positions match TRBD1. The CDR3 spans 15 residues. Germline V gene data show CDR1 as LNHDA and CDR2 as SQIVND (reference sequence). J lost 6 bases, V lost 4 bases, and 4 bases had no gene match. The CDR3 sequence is CASSTGQGGNSPLHF. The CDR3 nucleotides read TGTGCCAGTAGTACGGGACAGGGAGGTAATTCACCCCTCCACTTT.

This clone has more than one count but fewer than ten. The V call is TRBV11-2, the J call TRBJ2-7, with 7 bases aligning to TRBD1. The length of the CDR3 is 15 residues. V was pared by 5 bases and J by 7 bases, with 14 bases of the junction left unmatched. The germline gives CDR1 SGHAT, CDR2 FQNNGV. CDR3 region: CASSPRWDSLWEQYF. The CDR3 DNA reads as TGTGCCAGCAGCCCCCGCTGGGACAGCCTTTGGGAGCAGTACTTC.

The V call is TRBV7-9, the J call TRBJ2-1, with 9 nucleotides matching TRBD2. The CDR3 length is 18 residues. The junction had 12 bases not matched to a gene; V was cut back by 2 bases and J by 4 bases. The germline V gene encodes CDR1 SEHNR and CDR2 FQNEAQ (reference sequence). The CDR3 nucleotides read TGTGCCAGCAGCTTAAACCGATTTCAGACTAGCGGATACAATGAGCAGTTCTTC. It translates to CASSLNRFQTSGYNEQFF.

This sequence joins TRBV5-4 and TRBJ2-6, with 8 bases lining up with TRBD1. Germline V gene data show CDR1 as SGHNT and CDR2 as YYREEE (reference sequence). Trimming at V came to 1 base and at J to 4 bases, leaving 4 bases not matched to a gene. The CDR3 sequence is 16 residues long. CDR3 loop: CASSLPGGEGANVLTF. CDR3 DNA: TGTGCCAGCAGCTTGCCAGGGGGCGAGGGGGCCAACGTCCTGACTTTC.

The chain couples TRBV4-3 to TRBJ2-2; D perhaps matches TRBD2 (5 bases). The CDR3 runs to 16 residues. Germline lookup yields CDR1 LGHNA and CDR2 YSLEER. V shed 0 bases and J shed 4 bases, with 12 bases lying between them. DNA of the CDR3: TGCGCCAGCAGCCAAGAAGCGGACGGATTCACCGGGGAGCTGTTTTTT. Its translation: CASSQEADGFTGELFF.

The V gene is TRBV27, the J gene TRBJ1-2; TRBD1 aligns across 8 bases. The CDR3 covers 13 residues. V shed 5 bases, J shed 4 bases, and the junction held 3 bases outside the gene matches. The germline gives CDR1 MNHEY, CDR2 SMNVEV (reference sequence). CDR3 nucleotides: TGTGCCAGCAGTAGAACAGGGGGCTATGGCTACACCTTC. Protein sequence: CASSRTGGYGYTF.

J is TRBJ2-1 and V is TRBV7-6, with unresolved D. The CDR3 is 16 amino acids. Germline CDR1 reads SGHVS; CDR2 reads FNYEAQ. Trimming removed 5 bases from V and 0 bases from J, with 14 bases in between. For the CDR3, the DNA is TGTGCCAGCAGCCCAGCGCGGTCGAGCTCCTACAATGAGCAGTTCTTC. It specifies CASSPARSSSYNEQFF.

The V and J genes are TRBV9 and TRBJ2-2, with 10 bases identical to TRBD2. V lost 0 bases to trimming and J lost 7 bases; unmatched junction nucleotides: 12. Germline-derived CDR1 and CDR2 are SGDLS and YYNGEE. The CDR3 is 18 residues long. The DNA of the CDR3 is TGTGCCAGCAGCGTAGAGGGACTAGCGCTTCTACGAGGCGGGGAGCTGTTTTTT. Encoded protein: CASSVEGLALLRGGELFF. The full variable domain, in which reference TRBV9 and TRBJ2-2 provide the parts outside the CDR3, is DSGVTQTPKHLITATGQRVTLRCSPRSGDLSVYWYQQSLDQGLQFLIQYYNGEERAKGNILERFSAQQFPDLHSELNLSSLELGDSALYFCASSVEGLALLRGGELFFGEGSRLTVL.

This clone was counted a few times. CDR3: CASSQDRAGEQFF. The CDR3 nucleotides read TGTGCCAGCAGCCAAGATAGAGCGGGTGAGCAGTTCTTC. V and J are TRBV4-2 and TRBJ2-1; weak D call: TRBD2 (6 bases). In germline, CDR1 is LGHNA, CDR2 YNFKEQ. V shed 0 bases and J shed 9 bases, with 9 bases lying between them. The CDR3 length is 13 residues.

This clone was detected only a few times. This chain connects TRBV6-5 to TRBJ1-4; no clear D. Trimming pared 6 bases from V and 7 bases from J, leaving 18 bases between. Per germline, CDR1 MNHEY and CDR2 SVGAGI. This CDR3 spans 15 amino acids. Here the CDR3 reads CASRAPGNWGEKLFF. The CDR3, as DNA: TGTGCCAGCAGAGCCCCGGGGAACTGGGGTGAAAAACTGTTTTTT.

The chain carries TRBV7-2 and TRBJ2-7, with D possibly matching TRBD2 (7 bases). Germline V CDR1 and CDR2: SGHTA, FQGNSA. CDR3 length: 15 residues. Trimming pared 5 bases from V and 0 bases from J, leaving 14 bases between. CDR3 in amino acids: CASSEGGTTSYEQYF. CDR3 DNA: TGTGCCAGCAGCGAAGGGGGGACTACCTCCTACGAGCAGTACTTC.

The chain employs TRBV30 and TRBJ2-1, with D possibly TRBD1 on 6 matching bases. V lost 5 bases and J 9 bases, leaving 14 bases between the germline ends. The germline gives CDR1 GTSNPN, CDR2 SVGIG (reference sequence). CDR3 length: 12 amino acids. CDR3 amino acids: CAWDRQGGEQFF. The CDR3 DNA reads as TGTGCCTGGGACCGCCAAGGGGGTGAGCAGTTCTTC. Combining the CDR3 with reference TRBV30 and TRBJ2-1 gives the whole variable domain SQTIHQWPATLVQPVGSPLSLECTVEGTSNPNLYWYRQAAGRGLQLLFYSVGIGQISSEVPQNLSASRPQDRQFILSSKKLLLSDSGFYLCAWDRQGGEQFFGPGTRLTVL.

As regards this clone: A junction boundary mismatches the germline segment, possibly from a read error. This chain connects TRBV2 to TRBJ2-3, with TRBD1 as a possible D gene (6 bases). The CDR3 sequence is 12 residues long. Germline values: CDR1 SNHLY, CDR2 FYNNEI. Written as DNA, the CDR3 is TGTGCCAGCAGCGTTAAGACAGGTACGCAGTATTTT. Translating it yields CASSVKTGTQYF.

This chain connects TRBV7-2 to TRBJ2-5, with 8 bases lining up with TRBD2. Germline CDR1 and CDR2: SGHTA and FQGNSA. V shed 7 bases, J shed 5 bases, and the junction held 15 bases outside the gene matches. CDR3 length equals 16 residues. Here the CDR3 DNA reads TGTGCCAGCACCCACCCTGGGCGGGGGGCCCGGGAGACCCAGTACTTC. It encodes CASTHPGRGARETQYF. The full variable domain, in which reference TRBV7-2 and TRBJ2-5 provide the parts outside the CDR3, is GAGVSQSPSNKVTEKGKDVELRCDPISGHTALYWYRQSLGQGLEFLIYFQGNSAPDKSGLPSDRFSAERTGGSVSTLTIQRTQQEDSAVYLCASTHPGRGARETQYFGPGTRLLVL.

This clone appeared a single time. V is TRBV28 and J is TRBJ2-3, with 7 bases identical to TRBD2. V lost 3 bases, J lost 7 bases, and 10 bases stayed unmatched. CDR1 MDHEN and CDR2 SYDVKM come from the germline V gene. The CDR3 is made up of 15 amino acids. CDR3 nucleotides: TGTGCCAGCAGTTTTGGCGGGAGAGTTTCGCATACGCAGTATTTT. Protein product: CASSFGGRVSHTQYF.

This CDR3 is CASSLGWVAGGLRNEQFF. The DNA of the CDR3 is TGCGCCAGCAGCTTGGGATGGGTAGCGGGAGGTCTTCGTAATGAGCAGTTCTTC. This chain connects TRBV5-1 to TRBJ2-1; the match to TRBD2 covers 10 bases. J gave up 7 bases and V 0 bases, and 13 bases lay outside the gene matches. Germline CDR1 SGHRS, CDR2 YFSETQ. The CDR3 consists of 18 residues.

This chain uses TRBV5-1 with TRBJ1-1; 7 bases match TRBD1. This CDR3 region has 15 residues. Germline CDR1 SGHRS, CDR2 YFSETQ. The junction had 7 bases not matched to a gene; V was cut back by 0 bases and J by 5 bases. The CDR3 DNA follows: TGCGCCAGCAGCTTGGTAGCGACAGGGCGGACTGAAGCTTTCTTT. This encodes CASSLVATGRTEAFF.

In nucleotides, the CDR3 is TGTGCCAGCAGCTTAGGCCAACCGGGACAGCCGACCTACGAGCAGTACTTC. It encodes CASSLGQPGQPTYEQYF. This chain joins TRBV11-2 and TRBJ2-5; 7 bases align to TRBD1. TRBJ2-7 explains the end of the DNA better; the J call may be wrong. CDR1 and CDR2 (germline): SGHAT, FQNNGV. The CDR3 length is 17 residues.